This T cell receptor beta chain appears in the sequencing data of a study of blood T cell repertoires in COVID-19 (TCRdb year 2020). About the study as a whole: The collaborator samples originated in the United States, Italy and Spain and spanned the acute and convalescent phases of COVID-19. The material from the prospective study consisted of cDNA or gDNA derived from T cells, B-cell-depleted T cells, or PBMCs. Deeply sampled blood TCRbeta repertoires from subjects exposed to, actively infected with, or recovered from COVID-19 were included in the dataset. The repertoires were made available in a free public database intended to serve as a resource for research on the immune response to SARS-CoV-2. The samples were drawn from two sources: the first 160 participants of the ongoing ImmuneRACE study, and 1,000 to 1,500 subjects contributed by 6 global collaborators. Sample metadata almost always included a de-identified subject ID, COVID-19 status, age in years and sex. HLA class I and class II types, where available, came from metadata supplied by the sample provider rather than from assay-based typing. The paper as a whole reports these results and caveats: The amount of clinical and demographic metadata varied by source and participant and was provided uncurated.

Trimming at the junction amounts to 3 bases on V and 4 bases on J, and the germline ends lie 13 bases apart. The germline V gene encodes CDR1 MNHEY and CDR2 SMNVEV (reference sequence). From cysteine to phenylalanine, the CDR3 is 15 amino acids long. Only the CDR3 part of the read is kept: 45 bases, read in frame from the first base. For this clone: What this receptor recognizes is not known. No much larger clone exists at a distance of one base, and base qualities are not known.

Collaborating institutions collected whole blood in K2EDTA tubes following their own protocols. Collaborator samples were shipped for TCRbeta analysis as frozen whole blood, isolated PBMCs, or DNA extracted from either sample type. TCRbeta CDR3 regions were amplified from genomic DNA by means of the immunoSEQ Assay, a bias-controlled multiplex PCR. Per the original workflow: Nucleated cell counts per sample were estimated from amplification of reference gene primers within the assay. To quantify the absolute abundance of each unique TCRbeta CDR3 rearrangement, sequence reads were collapsed and filtered. For each sample, productive Simpson clonality was calculated as the square root of Simpson's diversity index across productive rearrangements. This immuneACCESS table, as held by TCRdb, lists in-frame sequences with V and J called but not all clones. Of the missing ones, under half trace to an unresolved V gene in checked studies; the others have no known cause. Clone size and the V and J calls come from that table; the DNA yielded D and trimming. The sample yields tens of thousands of clones; 88% were counted once. The ten most abundant clones make up 4.5% to 6% of the sample.

This clonotype was obtained from a woman older than 75 with active COVID-19. The chain couples TRBV27 to TRBJ2-4; the D segment cannot be called with confidence. The sequencing sample was made of peripheral blood. This receptor has the CDR3 CASSLAPPRKNIQYF. The DNA sequence is TGTGCCAGCAGTTTGGCCCCCCCCCGAAAAAACATTCAGTACTTC.